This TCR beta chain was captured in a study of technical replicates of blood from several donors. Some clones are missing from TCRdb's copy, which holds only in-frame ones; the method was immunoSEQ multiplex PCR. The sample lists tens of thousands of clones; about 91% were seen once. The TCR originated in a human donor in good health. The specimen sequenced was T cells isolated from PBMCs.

CDR3 coding DNA: TGCAGCGTTGGTCTAGCGGGAACAGATACGCAGTATTTT. Amino acid sequence: CSVGLAGTDTQYF. This sequence joins TRBV29-1 and TRBJ2-3; 9 bases map to TRBD2. The length of the CDR3 is 13 residues. V gave up 4 bases and J gave up 3 bases; unmatched junction bases: 2. Germline assignment: CDR1 SQVTM and CDR2 ANQGSEA.